Following are 13 T cell receptor beta chains from one sample sequenced in a study of T cells in Graves' hyperthyroidism and ophthalmopathy (dated by TCRdb to the late 2010s). Library construction relied on multiplex PCR. Sequencer: Illumina HiSeq 2000. TCR beta CDR3 regions were amplified from RNA transcripts. The TCR CDR3 was subjected to a first round of RT-PCR using the HTBI primer set and the Qiagen OneStep RT-PCR kit. TCRdb took the public reads, trimmed them with fastp at Q25, ran MiXCR for clone calling and kept in-frame beta chains. Rows are combined by CDR3 protein, so each entry shows the most common genes and DNA. The sample records around 450,000 distinct CDR3 sequences, around 14% of which are singletons. Of the sample, about 14% falls within the top ten clones. Sequencing was carried out using blood. The origin of the receptors is a woman in her late teens or twenties with Graves' hyperthyroidism.

This sequence joins TRBV6-1 and TRBJ2-3; possibly TRBD1 for D (6 bases). Trimming shortened V by 6 bases and J by 0 bases, and 13 bases separated the two germline ends. CDR1 is MNHNS and CDR2 is SASEGT in the germline V gene. The CDR3 spans 15 residues. The CDR3 coding sequence is TGTGCCAGCAGGGACCGGGACACCAGCACAGATACGCAGTATTTT. Protein sequence: CASRDRDTSTDTQYF.

V and J are TRBV5-1 and TRBJ2-2; 7 bases fit TRBD1. Unmatched junction bases numbered 10, after V lost 2 bases and J lost 6 bases. The CDR3 is 16 residues long. In germline, CDR1 is SGHRS, CDR2 YFSETQ. The CDR3 DNA reads TGCGCCAGCAGCTTTAGCCCCCCGACAGGGTCCGGGGAGCTGTTTTTT. As protein: CASSFSPPTGSGELFF.

This clonotype has only a few counts. This chain's CDR3 is CASSPWTSGTPGELFF. The CDR3 DNA is TGTGCCAGCAGCCCCTGGACTAGCGGGACCCCCGGGGAGCTGTTTTTT. The V call is TRBV6-1, the J call TRBJ2-2, with TRBD2 identical over 12 bases. J was trimmed by 6 bases and V by 6 bases; bases with no gene match: 8. The germline V gene encodes CDR1 MNHNS and CDR2 SASEGT. The CDR3 has 16 amino acids.

The table lists this clonotype with many counts. This chain joins TRBV2 and TRBJ2-1; TRBD1 agrees at 12 bases. The CDR3 has 15 residues. J lost 4 bases, V lost 6 bases, and 4 bases had no gene match. The germline V gene has CDR1 SNHLY and CDR2 FYNNEI. CDR3 DNA: TGTGCCAGCAGAAGGGACAGGGGGCTGTACAATGAGCAGTTCTTC. Residues: CASRRDRGLYNEQFF.

The rearrangement links TRBV6-1 to TRBJ2-7, with 9 bases matching TRBD1. This CDR3 is built from 17 residues. CDR1 is MNHNS, CDR2 SASEGT, per germline. Trimming removed 5 bases from V and 4 bases from J; junction bases left unmatched: 15. The CDR3: CASSPAGPTGGNYEQYF. The CDR3 DNA is TGTGCCAGCAGTCCGGCCGGACCGACAGGGGGAAATTACGAGCAGTACTTC.

This clonotype was seen only a few times. CDR3 coding DNA: TGTGCCAGCAGTTACTCGGGCAGGGGGAATGAAAAACTGTTTTTT. Translation: CASSYSGRGNEKLFF. The V call is TRBV6-6, the J call TRBJ1-4; the match to TRBD1 covers 7 bases. The CDR3 covers 15 residues. V trimming: 0 bases; J trimming: 5 bases; junction bases outside the gene matches: 3. Per the germline V gene, CDR1 is MNHNY and CDR2 is SVGAGI (reference sequence).

This clonotype was recorded a few times. The chain has TRBV29-1 and TRBJ1-3; D remains ambiguous. V shed 7 bases and J shed 0 bases, with 13 bases lying between them. The germline V gene encodes CDR1 SQVTM and CDR2 ANQGSEA. The CDR3 extends over 14 amino acids. This CDR3 reads CSGTGGFSGNTIYF. The CDR3 DNA reads as TGCAGCGGGACGGGCGGATTCTCTGGAAACACCATATATTTT.

Only a few counts were recorded for this clonotype. The final CDR3 position lacks the conserved phenylalanine or tryptophan, pointing to a likely read error. The chain employs TRBV3-1 and TRBJ2-7, with TRBD2 matching over 9 bases. Germline CDR1 is LGHDT and CDR2 is YNNKEL (reference sequence). The CDR3 totals 15 residues. Trimming cost V 1 base and J 3 bases; bases outside gene matches: 4. The CDR3 DNA follows: TGTGCCAGCAGCCAAGCCCTAGCGGGAATCTACGAGCAGTACCTC. Translated: CASSQALAGIYEQYL.

The chain is built from TRBV28 and TRBJ1-5; 7 bases line up with TRBD1. The V gene end was trimmed by 1 base and the J gene end by 6 bases; junction bases not matched to a gene: 3. The CDR3 covers 14 residues. Looked up from germline, CDR1 is MDHEN and CDR2 is SYDVKM. CDR3 sequence: CASSLYRGGQPQHF. In DNA, the CDR3 is TGTGCCAGCAGTTTATACAGGGGTGGTCAGCCCCAGCATTTT. Using reference TRBV28 and TRBJ1-5 for the parts outside the CDR3, the full variable domain is DVKVTQSSRYLVKRTGEKVFLECVQDMDHENMFWYRQDPGLGLRLIYFSYDVKMKEKGDIPEGYSVSREKKERFSLILESASTNQTSMYLCASSLYRGGQPQHFGDGTRLSIL.

This chain joins TRBV24-1 and TRBJ1-1, with D tentatively TRBD1 (5 bases). The CDR3 has 13 residues. V lost 6 bases and J 0 bases, leaving 7 bases between the germline ends. Germline V gives CDR1 KGHDR, CDR2 SFDVKD. The CDR3 protein is CATSKGVNTEAFF. CDR3 DNA: TGTGCCACCAGTAAAGGGGTGAACACTGAAGCTTTCTTT.

Ten or more counts support this clonotype. The chain couples TRBV6-5 to TRBJ1-1; 9 bases map to TRBD1. Germline values: CDR1 MNHEY, CDR2 SVGAGI. V was pared by 2 bases and J by 2 bases, with 6 bases of the junction left unmatched. This CDR3 has 16 amino acids. CDR3 sequence: CASSYLDRGPNTEAFF. In nucleotides, the CDR3 is TGTGCCAGCAGTTACCTGGACAGGGGACCTAACACTGAAGCTTTCTTT.

This clonotype was observed a handful of times. The genes are TRBV10-3 and TRBJ1-5; D call uncertain. CDR3 length equals 13 residues. Germline V gives CDR1 ENHRY, CDR2 SYGVKD. Between the trimmed V and J ends, which lost 0 bases and 6 bases, there was a span of 6 bases. CDR3 amino acids: CAISESTSQPQHF. For the CDR3, the DNA is TGTGCCATCAGTGAGTCGACGAGTCAGCCCCAGCATTTT.

This clonotype was observed many times. The J gene is TRBJ1-2, the V gene TRBV3-1, with TRBD1 matching 7 bases. The junction had 5 bases not matched to a gene; V was cut back by 4 bases and J by 6 bases. CDR1 and CDR2 (germline): LGHDT, YNNKEL (reference sequence). This CDR3 has 13 residues. The CDR3 loop reads CASSLATGNGYTF. CDR3 in DNA: TGTGCCAGCAGCCTCGCGACAGGGAATGGCTACACCTTC.